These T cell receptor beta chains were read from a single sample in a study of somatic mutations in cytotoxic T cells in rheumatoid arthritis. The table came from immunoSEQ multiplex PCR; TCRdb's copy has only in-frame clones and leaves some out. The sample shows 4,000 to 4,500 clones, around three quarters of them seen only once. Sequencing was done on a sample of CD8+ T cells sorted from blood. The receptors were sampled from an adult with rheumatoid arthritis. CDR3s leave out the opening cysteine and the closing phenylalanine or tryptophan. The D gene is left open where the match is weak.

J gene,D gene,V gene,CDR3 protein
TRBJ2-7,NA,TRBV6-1,ASSEGLDGPYEQY
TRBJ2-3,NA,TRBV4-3,ASSARGRRLADTQY
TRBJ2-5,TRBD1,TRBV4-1,ASSQDTGEQETQY
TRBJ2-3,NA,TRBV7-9,ASSLREEDTQY
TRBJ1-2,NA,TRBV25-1,ASSEWQSEKYGYT
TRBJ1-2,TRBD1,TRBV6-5,ASNKQGGANGYT
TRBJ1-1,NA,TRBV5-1,ASSTRAMNTEAF
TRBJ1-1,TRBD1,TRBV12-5,ASGLAYRPQGAPNWNTEAF
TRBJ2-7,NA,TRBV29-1,SVEDRDISYEQY
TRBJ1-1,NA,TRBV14,ASSQAGLPGTEAF
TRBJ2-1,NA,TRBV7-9,ASSPVYSYNEQF
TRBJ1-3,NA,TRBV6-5,ASSYSTYAGNTIY
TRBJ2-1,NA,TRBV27,ASSLGDEQF
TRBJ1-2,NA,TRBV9,ASSERDQGYGDGYT
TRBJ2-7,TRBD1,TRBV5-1,ASSLGTGTGFYEQY
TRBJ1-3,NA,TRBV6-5,ASSYSGASSGNTIY
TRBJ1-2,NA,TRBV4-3,ASSLVVQTDYGYT
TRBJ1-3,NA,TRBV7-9,ASSLAGTPADTIY
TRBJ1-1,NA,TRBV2,ASSAITRGAEAF
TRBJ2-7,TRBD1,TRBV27,ATRGQKYYEQY
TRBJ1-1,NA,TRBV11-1,ASSGSMNTEAF
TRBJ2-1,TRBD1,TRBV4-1,ASSQPGQEHYNEQF
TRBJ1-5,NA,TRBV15,ATSRDNSNQPQH
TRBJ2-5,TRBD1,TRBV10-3,AISRGTGWDETQY
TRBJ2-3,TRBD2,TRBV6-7,ASTSLAGALRGTDTQY
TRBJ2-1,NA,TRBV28,ASSLRGESSYNEQF
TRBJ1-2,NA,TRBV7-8,ASSLGGVAGGYGYT
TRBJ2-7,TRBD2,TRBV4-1,ASSQGLAGYEQY
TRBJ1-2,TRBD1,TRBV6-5,ASSYGTGGLDGYT
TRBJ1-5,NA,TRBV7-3,ASSLTLNQPQH
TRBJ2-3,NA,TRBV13,ASSSGLTATQY
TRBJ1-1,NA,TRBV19,ASSMRPPDTEAF
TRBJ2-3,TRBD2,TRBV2,ASRRTTSGYTDTQY
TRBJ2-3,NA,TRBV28,ASSTRTFRPEDTQY
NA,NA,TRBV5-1,ASSPEQYEQY
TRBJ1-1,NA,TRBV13,ASSHSGTEAF
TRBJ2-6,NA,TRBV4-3,ASSLQFGQHGANVLT
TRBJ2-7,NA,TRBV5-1,ASSALDPGVNEQY
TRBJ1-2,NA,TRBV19,ASSIGGANYGYT
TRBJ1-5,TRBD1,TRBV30,AWSFGQGEQPQH
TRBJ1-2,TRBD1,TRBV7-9,ASSSGGGEGLHGYT
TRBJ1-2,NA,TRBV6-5,ASKIRLNNYGYT
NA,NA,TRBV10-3,AISESGSPYEQY
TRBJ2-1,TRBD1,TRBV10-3,AISALPLRDRNNEQF
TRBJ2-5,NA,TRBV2,ASSEGKRLTLQETQY
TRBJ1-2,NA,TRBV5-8,ASSFTASLMKGGYT
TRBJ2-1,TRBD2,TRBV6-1,ASSALAGDRNEQF
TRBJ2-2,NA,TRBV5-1,ASSEDLPNTGELF